These T cell receptor beta chains were read from a single sample in a study of OX40 agonist ivuxolimab in advanced cancers. TCRdb's table, derived via immunoSEQ multiplex PCR, lists solely in-frame clones and lacks some. The data contain approximately 81,000 clones, around 89% of them singletons. This sample comprised CD4+ or CD8+ T cells sorted from blood, obtained in a trial of the OX40 agonist ivuxolimab. These TCRs come from an adult with an advanced solid tumor such as melanoma, head and neck, liver or kidney cancer. CDR3s include the opening cysteine and the closing phenylalanine or tryptophan. The D gene is left open where the match is weak. Not all rows give a size; the values are once, few, many and, for expanded clones, a class.

clone_size j_call d_call v_call cdr3_nt cdr3_aa
- TRBJ2-7 - TRBV5-4 TGTGCCAGCTCGGCCGGTGTGGGAAGGGGGGAGCAGTACTTC CASSAGVGRGEQYF
once TRBJ2-1 - TRBV2 TGTGCCAGCATGGGGGCCGACCAGTTGCAGTTCTTC CASMGADQLQFF
- TRBJ1-5 - TRBV29-1 TGCAGCGTTGTGATTCCCGAGGGGGAAAATAGCAATCAGCCCCAGCATTTT CSVVIPEGENSNQPQHF
- TRBJ2-2 - TRBV18 TGTGCCAGCTCACCACTCTCGGGTTTGAACACCGGGGAGCTGTTTTTT CASSPLSGLNTGELFF
- TRBJ1-2 - TRBV5-8 TGTGCCAGCATCCCTTGGGATCGAGGTGGCTACACCTTC CASIPWDRGGYTF
- TRBJ2-5 - TRBV20-1 TGCAGTGCTATTCAAGAGACCCAGTACTTC CSAIQETQYF
- TRBJ2-3 - TRBV10-3 TGTGCCATCAGTGAAGGGGAAACGGGTACGCAGTATTTT CAISEGETGTQYF
- TRBJ1-1 - TRBV5-1 TGCGCCAGCAGCTCCCTAGAGAACACTGAAGCTTTCTTT CASSSLENTEAFF
- TRBJ2-7 TRBD1 TRBV18 TGTGCCAGCTCACCTACAGGGGAGGAGCAGTACTTC CASSPTGEEQYF
- TRBJ1-4 TRBD1 TRBV27 TGTGCCAGCAGCCCTCTGGACAGGGTTGGAAAACTGTTTTTT CASSPLDRVGKLFF
- TRBJ1-1 - TRBV2 TGTGCCAGCAGTGAACTCGGGGGGATGTACACTGAAGCTTTCTTT CASSELGGMYTEAFF
- TRBJ1-2 - TRBV15 TGTGCCACCAGCAGAGTTGACAGCGGATATGGCTACACCTTC CATSRVDSGYGYTF
- TRBJ1-2 - TRBV5-6 TGTGCCAGCAGTCAGGACGGCCTTATCTTCTATGGCTACACCTTC CASSQDGLIFYGYTF
- TRBJ1-1 - TRBV6-5 TGTGCCAGCAGTAAACAGGGCAGGGACACTGAAGCTTTCTTT CASSKQGRDTEAFF
- TRBJ2-5 - TRBV29-1 TGCAGCGGCAGGGAGTCCCAAGAGACCCAGTACTTC CSGRESQETQYF
- TRBJ2-4 - TRBV7-3 TGTGCCAGCAGCCCTCAACCAGGGGTCATTCAGTACTTC CASSPQPGVIQYF
- TRBJ2-7 - TRBV25-1 TGTGCCAGCAGTCCCTCCTACGAGCAGTACTTC CASSPSYEQYF
- TRBJ2-3 TRBD2 TRBV4-1 TGCGCCAGCAGCCAGACTAGTGGGGGGGTCCCAGATACGCAGTATTTT CASSQTSGGVPDTQYF
- TRBJ2-3 - TRBV7-9 TGTGCCAGCAGAAGGGGGGGCTTCCTATTTTCGGATACGCAGTATTTT CASRRGGFLFSDTQYF
- TRBJ2-7 - TRBV7-2 TGTGCCAGCAGCGGCGTGGGGGCCTGGGGAGAGCAGTACTTC CASSGVGAWGEQYF
- TRBJ2-2 - TRBV18 TGTGCCAGCTCACCACGTGGTTCAGGGAACACCGGGGAGCTGTTTTTT CASSPRGSGNTGELFF
- TRBJ1-4 - TRBV5-1 TGCGCCAGCAGCTTGGGTCAGGGAAATGAAAAACTGTTTTTT CASSLGQGNEKLFF
- TRBJ2-2 TRBD1 TRBV27 TGTGCCAGCAGTCGGACAGGGTCCCCCGGGGAGCTGTTTTTT CASSRTGSPGELFF
- TRBJ1-5 - TRBV5-6 TGTGCCAGCAGCTCGGGGGTCGTGACGGTGAACAATCAGCCCCAGCATTTT CASSSGVVTVNNQPQHF
- TRBJ2-7 - TRBV2 TGTGCCAGCCTCCCTTCCCGAGCTGAGGTCGAGCAGTACTTC CASLPSRAEVEQYF
- TRBJ2-4 - TRBV6-1 TGTGCCAGCAGTGAATCGTCAGGCAGGGTTACGATTGGATTAACCAAAAACATTCAGTACTTC CASSESSGRVTIGLTKNIQYF
- TRBJ2-7 - TRBV27 TGTGCCAGCAGTCGTCCAGGACAGCTCTCCTACGAGCAGTACTTC CASSRPGQLSYEQYF
few TRBJ1-2 - TRBV10-3 TGTGCCATCATGGGCCAATCGGGGGAAGGTGGCTATGGCTACACCTTC CAIMGQSGEGGYGYTF
- TRBJ1-2 - TRBV11-2 TGTGCCAGCAGCTTGGGCTTGTTCAGGAGGGCAGCTAACTATGGCTACACCTTC CASSLGLFRRAANYGYTF
- TRBJ2-7 - TRBV2 TGTGCCAGCAGACAGGGCCGTACCTACGAGCAGTACTTC CASRQGRTYEQYF
- TRBJ2-7 - TRBV5-5 TGTGCCAGCAGCTTTGGTGGGGGGGCGTACGAGCAGTACTTC CASSFGGGAYEQYF
- TRBJ2-3 - TRBV19 TGTGCCAGTAGTATAGATCCCTGGGGGGGCGGCGATACGCAGTATTTT CASSIDPWGGGDTQYF
- TRBJ1-6 - TRBV7-8 TGTGCCAGCAGCTTGGGGGTGGGCAGGGATTCACCCCTCCACTTT CASSLGVGRDSPLHF
- TRBJ1-2 - TRBV2 TGTGCCAGCAGGTCCGGGACCGCCAGCCTGCACTATGGCTACACCTTC CASRSGTASLHYGYTF
- TRBJ1-2 - TRBV2 TGTGCCAGCAGCCGCCGGGACTACGGCTACACCTTC CASSRRDYGYTF
once TRBJ1-2 - TRBV2 TGTGCCAGCAGTGAAGACGGGGAAGGGGGCTACACCTTC CASSEDGEGGYTF
- TRBJ1-2 - TRBV2 TGTGCCAGCAGGGGGGCGGCAGGGGACTATGGCTACACCTTC CASRGAAGDYGYTF
- TRBJ1-5 - TRBV4-3 TGCGCCAGCAGCCAAGATCCCCCCAGTCTGAATAGCAATCAGCCCCAGCATTTT CASSQDPPSLNSNQPQHF
- TRBJ2-2 TRBD2 TRBV27 TGTGCCAGCAGTTTACTCTGGGATCGCGGGGGGGCGTGGGCCGGGGAGCTGTTTTTT CASSLLWDRGGAWAGELFF
- TRBJ2-3 - TRBV5-1 TGCGCCAGCAGCCTAATCAATCAGGCAGATACGCAGTATTTT CASSLINQADTQYF
- TRBJ1-3 - TRBV7-6 TGTGCCAGCAGCTTAGCGATCGGCGGAAACACCATATATTTT CASSLAIGGNTIYF
- TRBJ1-1 - TRBV7-9 TGTGCCAGCAGCTTAACCTCACGGACCGAAGCTTTCTTT CASSLTSRTEAFF
- TRBJ1-4 - TRBV28 TGTGCCAGCAGTAGGGGCTCTAATGAAAAACTGTTTTTT CASSRGSNEKLFF
- TRBJ1-2 - TRBV9 TGTGCCAGCAGCGGGTTGCCTCAAGGCGGCTACACCTTC CASSGLPQGGYTF
- TRBJ2-3 - TRBV18 TGTGCCAGCTCACCACAGTGGGGGGGCACCAGCACAGATACGCAGTATTTT CASSPQWGGTSTDTQYF
- TRBJ1-2 - TRBV29-1 TGCAGCGTTGCGGGAGGCGTATATGGCTACACCTTC CSVAGGVYGYTF
- TRBJ1-3 - TRBV18 TGTGCCAGCTCACCACCGGGGGGTTCTTCTGGAAACACCATATATTTT CASSPPGGSSGNTIYF
few TRBJ1-6 - TRBV7-9 TGTGCCAGCAGCTTAAGCGGTCTGGGGAATTCACCCCTCCACTTT CASSLSGLGNSPLHF
- TRBJ2-1 - TRBV6-1 TGTGCCAGCAGTGGTCTGACGGGGTACAATGAGCAGTTCTTC CASSGLTGYNEQFF
- TRBJ2-1 TRBD2 TRBV4-1 TGCGCCAGCAGCCACGCGGCGGGGGGCAATGAGCAGTTCTTC CASSHAAGGNEQFF
- TRBJ1-1 - TRBV15 TGTGCCACCAGCAGAGATTTTGAAGCTTTCTTT CATSRDFEAFF
once TRBJ2-3 - TRBV13 TGTGCCAGCACCCTAGGAGGGGGAGCGAAGGCAGATACGCAGTATTTT CASTLGGGAKADTQYF
- TRBJ1-1 - TRBV19 TGTGCCAGTACTCCGTGGGGGATGAACACTGAAGCTTTCTTT CASTPWGMNTEAFF
- TRBJ2-3 - TRBV6-5 TGTGCCAGCAGCGCCGTAGTTCCCCCAGATACGCAGTATTTT CASSAVVPPDTQYF
- TRBJ1-5 - TRBV18 TGTGCCAGCTCACCACAGAGGGAAGGGCAGCCCCAGCATTTT CASSPQREGQPQHF
- TRBJ2-7 - TRBV6-1 TGTGCCGGGGCCCAATCACTCTCCTACGAGCAGTACTTC CAGAQSLSYEQYF
few TRBJ2-3 - TRBV9 TGTGCCAGCAGATCGGAGGGCACAGATACGCAGTATTTT CASRSEGTDTQYF